The present entry profiles one T cell receptor beta chain with its context. The junction departs from germline at one end; a sequencing error may be responsible. This sample was taken from a study of response to subunit inactivated influenza vaccine. CDR3 length equals 15 residues. Germline V lookup: CDR1 MNHEY, CDR2 SVGAGI. TCRdb recomputed calls from the RT-PCR reads with MiXCR, one row per CDR3 protein. This table holds about 540,000 distinct CDR3 sequences, roughly 25% found once. These data were likewise used in another study, on T cells expressing NK-cell markers. That report adds: Libraries used 5'RACE template switching adding universal primer site and UMIs. In several donors, dominant clonotypes made up about 25-65% of CD3+CD56-NKG2C+ cells. There remained a lack of clarity about HCMV specificity of expanded NKG2C+ T cell clones.

The sample in question was CD4+ T cells sorted from PBMCs, obtained about 12 days after vaccination. The clonotype originates from a man aged 45-65 years who received an inactivated influenza vaccine. The rearrangement joins TRBV6-5 to TRBJ2-1; tentative D call: TRBD2 (5 bases). The CDR3 loop reads CASSYLTDGNNEQSF. The CDR3 DNA reads TGTGCCAGCAGTTACCTCACTGACGGGAACAATGAGCAGTCCTTC.